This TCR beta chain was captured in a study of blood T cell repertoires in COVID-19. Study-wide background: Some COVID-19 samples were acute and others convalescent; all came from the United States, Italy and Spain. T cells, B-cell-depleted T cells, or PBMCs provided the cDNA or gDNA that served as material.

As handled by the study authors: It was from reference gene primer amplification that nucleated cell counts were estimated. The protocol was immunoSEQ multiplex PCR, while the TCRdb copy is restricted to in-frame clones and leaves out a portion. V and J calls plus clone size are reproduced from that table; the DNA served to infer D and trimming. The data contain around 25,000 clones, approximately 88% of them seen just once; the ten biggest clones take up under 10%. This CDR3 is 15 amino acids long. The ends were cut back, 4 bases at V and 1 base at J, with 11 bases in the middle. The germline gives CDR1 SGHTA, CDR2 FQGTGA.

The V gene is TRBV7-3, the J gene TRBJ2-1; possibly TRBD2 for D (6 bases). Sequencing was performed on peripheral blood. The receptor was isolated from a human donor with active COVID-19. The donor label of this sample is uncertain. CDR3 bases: TGTGCCAGCAGCTCAAGTGGGGGGTCCTACAATGAGCAGTTCTTC. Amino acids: CASSSSGGSYNEQFF.